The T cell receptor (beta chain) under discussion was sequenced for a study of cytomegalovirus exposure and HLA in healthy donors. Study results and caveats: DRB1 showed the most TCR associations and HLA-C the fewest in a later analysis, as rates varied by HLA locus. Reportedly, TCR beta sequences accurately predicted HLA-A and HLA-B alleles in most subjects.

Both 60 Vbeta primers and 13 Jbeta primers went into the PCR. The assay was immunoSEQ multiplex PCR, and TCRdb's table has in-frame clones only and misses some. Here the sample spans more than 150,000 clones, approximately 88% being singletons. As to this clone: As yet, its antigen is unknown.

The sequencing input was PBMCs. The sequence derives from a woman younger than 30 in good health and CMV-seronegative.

CDR3 amino acids: CASSRYGTSGGERGTDTQYF. DNA for the CDR3: TGCGCCAGCAGCCGCTACGGGACTAGCGGGGGGGAAAGGGGAACAGATACGCAGTATTTT. The V call is TRBV4-1, the J call TRBJ2-3; 16 nucleotides match TRBD2. Trimming at V came to 4 bases and at J to 3 bases, leaving 13 bases not matched to a gene. The CDR3 has 20 residues. The germline V gene has CDR1 MGHRA and CDR2 YSYEKL.